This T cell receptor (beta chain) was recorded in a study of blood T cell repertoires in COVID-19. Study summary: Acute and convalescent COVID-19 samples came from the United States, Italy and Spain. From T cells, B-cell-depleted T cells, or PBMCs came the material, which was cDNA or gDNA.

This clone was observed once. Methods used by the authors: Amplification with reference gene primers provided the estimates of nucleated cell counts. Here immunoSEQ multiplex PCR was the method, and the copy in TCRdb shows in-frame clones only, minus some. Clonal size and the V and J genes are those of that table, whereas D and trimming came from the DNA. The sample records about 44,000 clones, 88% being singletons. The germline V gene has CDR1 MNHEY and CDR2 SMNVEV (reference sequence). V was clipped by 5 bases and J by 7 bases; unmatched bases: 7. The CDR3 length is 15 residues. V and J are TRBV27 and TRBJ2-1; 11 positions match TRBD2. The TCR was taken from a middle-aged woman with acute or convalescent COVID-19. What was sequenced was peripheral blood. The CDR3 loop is CASSTNSGRGNEQFF. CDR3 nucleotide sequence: TGTGCCAGCAGTACAAATAGCGGGAGGGGGAATGAGCAGTTCTTC.